This section outlines one T cell receptor beta chain sequence together with its context. This clone has just a few counts. The specificity of this receptor is unknown. No clone much larger than this one lies a single base away; base qualities are absent. The library was generated by the immunoSEQ multiplex PCR assay. DNA from the cultured and isolated CD4+ T cells underwent TCR beta CDR3 sequencing. Regarding the original processing steps: Non-productive TCR sequences were removed, reads were trimmed to the CDR3 region, and CDR3s of at least 7 amino acids were retained. The MANAFEST web app was used to identify antigen-specific clonotypes by comparing expansion in peptide wells with expansion in reference cultures. For clones to be considered positive, expansion at FDR<0.05 versus reference and all other wells, an odds ratio above 5, and a frequency above 0.1% in two replicate wells were required. Cross-reactive clonotypes were defined as significantly expanded in SARS-CoV-2 spike wells and in at least one common cold coronavirus spike condition. Using the stringdist R package, CDR3 similarity was measured by Levenshtein distance, and unrooted trees were constructed with ape in R 3.6.1. Sourced from immuneACCESS, this table was stored by TCRdb with only in-frame sequences that have V and J called. A share of the clones is absent; for the studies checked, an unresolved V gene accounts for under half, and the remainder has no known explanation. That table is the source of V, J and clone size, and D and trimming were worked out from the DNA. The sample data list about 66,000 clones, and roughly 79% of these were observed just once. The ten largest clones take up 0.95% of the sample.

The ViraFEST assay stimulated PBMC with viral peptide pools and then used TCR sequencing to identify antigen-specific CD4+ T cell clonotypes by expansion. After around ten days of culture, CD4+ T cells were isolated with the EasySep CD4+ T cell isolation kit. Two doses of either the BNT162b2 or the mRNA-1273 mRNA SARS-CoV-2 vaccine were administered to participants. The absence of prior SARS-CoV-2 infection in healthy vaccine recipients was confirmed by negative nucleocapsid antibodies before and after vaccination. Each well held two million PBMC cultured in IMDM containing around 5.1% human AB serum, around 9.3 IU/ml IL-2 and gentamicin, along with roughly 10 ug/ml peptides. Half of the culture medium was replaced with fresh IL-2-containing medium on days 3 and 7. Unless noted otherwise, every peptide stimulation condition was grown in triplicate wells. Using Ficoll-Paque Plus gradient centrifugation, PBMC were separated from whole blood and then either used fresh or cryopreserved at -140C. The overlapping peptide pools covered the spike proteins of SARS-CoV-2 as well as those of the common cold coronaviruses HCoV-NL63, HCoV-OC43 and HCoV-229E. The QIAamp micro DNA kit was used to extract genomic DNA from the cultured CD4+ T cells.

CDR1 LNHDA and CDR2 SQIVND are derived from the germline V gene (reference sequence). V gives up 9 bases and J gives up 5 bases, and the segment between their germline ends measures 20 bases. Including the terminal cysteine and phenylalanine, the CDR3 comprises 15 residues. Kept here is only the CDR3 DNA, which spans 45 bases and is read in frame from base 1. This entry comes from a study of vaccination effects on CD4 cells after COVID-19 (dated by TCRdb to between 2022 and 2023). For the study in its entirety: Across the study, the median time from the second dose to post-vaccine sampling was 72 days (range 14 to 241). SARS-CoV-2 spike-specific CD4+ TCR repertoires were compared before and after mRNA vaccination in COVID-19 convalescent patients and in infection-naive vaccine recipients. Altogether, some 11 COVID-19 convalescent patients and a handful of SARS-CoV-2-naive healthy vaccine recipients made up the full study. Cultures from other donors in the study were sequenced with the Oncomine TCR Beta short-read assay on an Illumina iSeq 100.

What the work shows at the level of the full study, not this receptor alone: Clones induced by infection and clones induced by vaccination both contracted markedly at late timepoints after vaccination, which fits with T cell responses waning over time. Among healthy vaccine recipients, nearly all vaccine-induced clones were SARS-CoV-2 mono-reactive, and just 1 of 255 was cross-reactive with common cold coronaviruses. The study was limited by a small number of convalescent patients and lacked early post-infection timepoints.

The receptor comes from a human donor who received a COVID-19 vaccine. The sample in question was CD4+ T cells from PBMCs cultured with HCoV-OC43 spike peptides, obtained after COVID-19 vaccination. What the cell subset or site label conveys for this sample: HCoV-OC43 spike overlapping peptide pool stimulation. The rearranged chain carries TRBV19 and TRBJ1-5, with the D gene uncertain. Here is the DNA: TGTGCCAGCAGCCGCATAGAAAGGGAGTATCAGCCCCAGCATTTT. It is translated as CASSRIEREYQPQHF.